The 23 T cell receptor beta chains below all came from one sample that was sequenced in a study of T-cell memory formation after mild COVID-19. TCRdb redid the calling of the 5' RACE reads with MiXCR, one entry per CDR3 protein. The sample yields over 40,000 distinct CDR3 sequences, roughly 12% seen once. The sequencing sample was made of PBMCs or a T cell subset sorted from them (not recorded which). The receptors were sampled from a man in his late teens or twenties who had mild COVID-19 (a few samples of this study predate the infection). Cell type and time point are not known.

The chain couples TRBV5-1 to TRBJ2-5, with D perhaps assigned TRBD1 or TRBD2 (6 bases each). CDR1 and CDR2 (germline): SGHRS, YFSETQ. This CDR3 has 14 amino acids. Deletions cut 2 bases from V and 4 bases from J, with 12 bases between. CDR3 sequence: CASSFFGGRETQYF. The CDR3 coding sequence is TGCGCCAGCAGCTTTTTCGGGGGCCGAGAGACCCAGTACTTC.

Only a few counts were recorded for this clonotype. The chain joins TRBV5-6 to TRBJ2-5; D is unclear. V shed 1 base and J shed 0 bases, with 4 bases lying between them. CDR1 is SGHDT and CDR2 is YYEEEE in the germline V gene. The CDR3 is 13 residues long. The CDR3 nucleotides are TGTGCCAGCAGCTTGTTCCACCAAGAGACCCAGTACTTC. This sequence encodes CASSLFHQETQYF.

This clonotype was seen more than once but under ten times. The chain has TRBV29-1 and TRBJ1-1; 8 nucleotides match TRBD1. CDR3 length: 13 residues. The germline gives CDR1 SQVTM, CDR2 ANQGSEA. J was trimmed by 5 bases and V by 5 bases; bases with no gene match: 7. The CDR3 spells CSVRTGRWTEAFF. CDR3 in DNA: TGCAGCGTTCGGACAGGGCGTTGGACTGAAGCTTTCTTT.

In this sample, this clonotype turned up a few times. This CDR3 is CASSLALSGGTDTQYF. The CDR3 bases are TGTGCCAGCAGCTTAGCCTTAAGCGGGGGCACAGATACGCAGTATTTT. The V and J genes are TRBV7-2 and TRBJ2-3; 7 bases are shared with TRBD2. Germline CDR1 is SGHTA and CDR2 is FQGNSA. The V and J ends lost 0 bases and 1 base, in that order; junction bases with no gene match: 4. CDR3 size: 16 residues.

This clonotype was seen just once. The chain uses TRBV30 and TRBJ2-5; no clear D. V was shortened by 5 bases and J by 3 bases, with 16 bases between the two germline ends. This CDR3 is 14 amino acids long. Per germline, CDR1 GTSNPN and CDR2 SVGIG (reference sequence). CDR3 nucleotides: TGTGCCTGGGTCGTTTGGGGAATGGAAGAGACCCAGTACTTC. Translation gives CAWVVWGMEETQYF.

V gene TRBV4-1 combines with J gene TRBJ1-1; D perhaps matches TRBD1 (5 bases). The CDR3 has 15 residues. Germline CDR1 and CDR2: MGHRA and YSYEKL. V lost 0 bases, J lost 8 bases, and 16 bases lay in between. The CDR3 DNA reads as TGCGCCAGCAGCCAAGACCCAGGAGGGAACAGGGAAGCTTTCTTT. It yields the protein CASSQDPGGNREAFF.

The rearrangement uses TRBV7-2 and TRBJ1-6, with D possibly TRBD1 on 6 matching bases. Deletions cut 2 bases from V and 5 bases from J, with 22 bases between. Germline CDR1 is SGHTA and CDR2 is FQGNSA. CDR3 length: 19 residues. The CDR3 sequence: CASSLQAVRGAADNSPLHF. CDR3 in DNA: TGTGCCAGCAGCTTACAGGCAGTAAGGGGGGCCGCGGATAATTCACCCCTCCACTTT.

This clonotype appeared many times. The chain employs TRBV2 and TRBJ2-1; the match to TRBD1 covers 10 bases. This CDR3 comprises 15 residues. V lost 4 bases to trimming and J lost 4 bases; unmatched junction nucleotides: 4. Looked up from germline, CDR1 is SNHLY and CDR2 is FYNNEI. The CDR3 sequence: CASSGPGQGYNEQFF. CDR3 nucleotide sequence: TGTGCCAGCAGTGGCCCGGGACAGGGGTACAATGAGCAGTTCTTC.

This clonotype was seen only a few times. This sequence joins TRBV12-5 and TRBJ1-1; D unresolved. CDR1 is LGHNT and CDR2 is FRNRAP in the germline V gene. V lost 1 base and J 4 bases, leaving 7 bases between the germline ends. The CDR3 covers 13 residues. In DNA form, the CDR3 reads TGTGCTAGTGGTTTGGAGGTGGGCACTGAAGCTTTCTTT. It codes for CASGLEVGTEAFF.

The chain links TRBV10-3 to TRBJ2-1; D gene uncertain. CDR3 length equals 14 residues. Per germline, CDR1 ENHRY and CDR2 SYGVKD. V lost 4 bases and J lost 7, with 14 bases in between. The CDR3 coding sequence is TGTGCCATCAGTGCAGAGCTATTCGGGAATGAGCAGTTCTTC. Translated, it gives CAISAELFGNEQFF.

Concerning this clonotype: A much larger clone lies one base from this, so it may be a read error. The chain joins TRBV7-2 to TRBJ2-1, with 8 bases lining up with TRBD1. CDR3 length equals 12 residues. Germline CDR1 SGHTA, CDR2 FQGNSA. The CDR3 bases are TGTGACAGCAGCCACGGACAGGGAGAGCAGTTCTTC. Its protein product is CDSSHGQGEQFF.

The chain carries TRBV7-9 and TRBJ1-1, with a weak D call TRBD1 (5 bases). The CDR3 length is 19 residues. The V end was cut by 5 bases, the J end by 3 bases, with 28 bases between. Germline V lookup: CDR1 SEHNR, CDR2 FQNEAQ (reference sequence). The CDR3 bases are TGTGCCAGCAGCCCTAGAATCGGCCAGGGCAAAAAAGGATACACTGAAGCTTTCTTT. Protein sequence: CASSPRIGQGKKGYTEAFF.

The J gene is TRBJ1-5, the V gene TRBV20-1; the D is unclear. V gave up 0 bases and J gave up 1 base, with 1 base separating them. CDR3 size: 12 residues. The germline gives CDR1 DFQATT, CDR2 SNEGSKA (reference sequence). The DNA of the CDR3 is TGCAGTGCTAGAGACAGCAATCAGCCCCAGCATTTT. It encodes CSARDSNQPQHF.

In its sample, this clonotype was seen a few times. The chain joins TRBV5-4 to TRBJ1-1; D is ambiguous. The CDR3 is made up of 14 amino acids. With 4 bases removed from V and 5 bases from J, the gap between germline ends came to 15 bases. The V gene's germline CDR1 is SGHNT and CDR2 YYREEE (reference sequence). CDR3 in amino acids: CASSRASDYTEAFF. The CDR3 bases are TGTGCCAGCAGCCGAGCGTCGGATTATACTGAAGCTTTCTTT.

This chain connects TRBV3-1 to TRBJ2-7, with TRBD1 matching 9 bases. Trimming at V came to 6 bases and at J to 1 base, leaving 4 bases not matched to a gene. Germline V gene data show CDR1 as LGHDT and CDR2 as YNNKEL (reference sequence). The length of the CDR3 is 14 residues. DNA for the CDR3: TGTGCCAGCAGGGGACAGGGTCGGTCCTACGAGCAGTACTTC. Translating it yields CASRGQGRSYEQYF.

This clonotype showed up just a few times. The chain carries TRBV4-1 and TRBJ2-2; D gene unclear. Germline CDR1 reads MGHRA; CDR2 reads YSYEKL. The CDR3 sequence is 16 residues long. The ends were cut back, 0 bases at V and 3 bases at J, with 11 bases in the middle. In DNA form, the CDR3 reads TGCGCCAGCAGCCAAGATATGAGCGTACACACCGGGGAGCTGTTTTTT. Translating gives CASSQDMSVHTGELFF.

This clonotype has just one count. The chain joins TRBV5-5 to TRBJ1-1, with TRBD1 as a possible D gene (6 bases). The length of the CDR3 is 14 residues. In germline, CDR1 is SGHKS, CDR2 YYEKEE (reference sequence). V was pared by 1 base and J by 7 bases, with 14 bases between. The CDR3 spells CASSLNSWDIEAFF. The CDR3 coding sequence is TGTGCCAGCAGCTTGAATTCGTGGGACATTGAAGCTTTCTTT.

V usage is TRBV27 and J usage is TRBJ2-1, with D possibly matching TRBD2 (6 bases). Trimming shortened V by 6 bases and J by 2 bases, and 14 bases separated the two germline ends. This CDR3 is built from 15 residues. Germline lookup yields CDR1 MNHEY and CDR2 SMNVEV (reference sequence). The CDR3 reads CASSYASVPYNEQFF. The CDR3 DNA reads as TGTGCCAGCAGCTACGCTAGCGTCCCCTACAATGAGCAGTTCTTC.

This clonotype showed up just a few times. The chain has TRBV11-2 and TRBJ1-2; D ambiguous. V dropped 1 base and J dropped 6 bases, with 9 bases sitting between them. This CDR3 is 13 amino acids long. Germline V gene lookup returns CDR1 SGHAT and CDR2 FQNNGV. The CDR3 DNA is TGTGCCAGCAGCTTAGGGACCGGGGATGGCTACACCTTC. Its translation is CASSLGTGDGYTF.

This clonotype was detected a few times. The V and J genes are TRBV6-2 or TRBV6-3 and TRBJ2-7; a possible D gene is TRBD2 (6 bases). Germline lookup yields CDR1 MNHEY and CDR2 SVGEGT. V gave up 6 bases and J gave up 1 base, with 10 bases separating them. This CDR3 is 13 amino acids long. The CDR3 loop is CASSPGGSYEQYV. The CDR3 region has the DNA TGTGCCAGCAGCCCCGGGGGATCCTACGAGCAGTACGTC.

This chain uses TRBV7-9 with TRBJ2-3, with 12 bases aligning to TRBD2. Germline trimming cut 2 bases from V and 6 bases from J; bases unmatched to any gene: 3. Germline V gene sequence: CDR1 SEHNR, CDR2 FQNEAQ (reference sequence). The CDR3 contains 15 residues. In DNA form, the CDR3 reads TGTGCCAGCAGCTTAAGGGGGACTAGCGGGGATACGCAGTATTTT. Translation gives CASSLRGTSGDTQYF.

This clonotype was counted only a few times. The chain joins TRBV10-3 to TRBJ1-5; D remains ambiguous. Trimming shortened V by 2 bases and J by 3 bases, and 5 bases separated the two germline ends. From germline, CDR1 is ENHRY and CDR2 SYGVKD. This CDR3 region has 13 residues. The CDR3 nucleotides read TGTGCCATCAGTGAGGGTAACAATCAGCCCCAGCATTTT. Translating it yields CAISEGNNQPQHF.

This clonotype was detected a few times. The V and J genes are TRBV20-1 and TRBJ1-6; possible D gene TRBD1, 5 bases. Germline V lookup: CDR1 DFQATT, CDR2 SNEGSKA (reference sequence). V gave up 7 bases and J gave up 14 bases, with 15 bases separating them. CDR3 size: 11 residues. CDR3 bases: TGCAGTGTTCACGGGGGAAGCTCCCTCCACTTT. It yields the protein CSVHGGSSLHF.